The present TCR beta chain was sequenced within a study of OX40 agonist ivuxolimab in advanced cancers. Study-wide background: A partial response was reached by three patients: one with hepatocellular carcinoma and two with cutaneous melanoma.

About this clone: The antigen is not known.

Regarding the study as a whole: Partial responders at 0.1-3.0 mg/kg had among the lowest clonal expansion.

TCRdb's copy holds only in-frame clones and misses some; the assay was immunoSEQ multiplex PCR. The sample lists 85,000 to 120,000 clones; about nine tenths were seen once. The CDR3 consists of 13 residues. V shed 0 bases, J shed 2 bases, and the junction held 0 bases outside the gene matches. The germline CDR1 and CDR2 sequences are GTSNPN and SVGIG (reference sequence). This clonotype was obtained from an adult with an advanced solid tumor such as melanoma, head and neck, liver or kidney cancer. The chain carries TRBV30 and TRBJ2-5; the match to TRBD2 covers 7 bases. Sequencing used CD4+ or CD8+ T cells sorted from blood, obtained in a trial of the OX40 agonist ivuxolimab. The CDR3 region is CAWSVAGQETQYF. The CDR3 DNA is TGTGCCTGGAGTGTAGCGGGGCAAGAGACCCAGTACTTC.